Shown below are 10 T cell receptor beta chains from a single sample sequenced in a study of OX40 agonist ivuxolimab in advanced cancers. TCRdb keeps only in-frame clones here, not all; method: immunoSEQ multiplex PCR. There are around 50,000 clones in the sample; roughly 92% occur only once, and 12% lies in the top ten. Specimen: CD4+ or CD8+ T cells sorted from blood, collected in a trial of the OX40 agonist ivuxolimab. The receptors derive from an adult with an advanced solid tumor such as melanoma, head and neck, liver or kidney cancer.

This clone has only one observation. This rearrangement joins TRBV5-1 to TRBJ2-7, with D possibly TRBD2 on 5 matching bases. Deletions cut 2 bases from V and 5 bases from J, with 14 bases between. CDR3 length equals 14 residues. Germline lookup yields CDR1 SGHRS and CDR2 YFSETQ. CDR3 residues: CASSLLTGEDEQYF. The CDR3 DNA follows: TGCGCCAGCAGCTTACTAACCGGGGAAGACGAGCAGTACTTC.

The chain combines TRBV27 with TRBJ2-1, with D tentatively TRBD2 (6 bases). The germline V gene has CDR1 MNHEY and CDR2 SMNVEV (reference sequence). Trimming left V 8 bases short and J 0 bases short, with 14 bases between. The CDR3 runs to 15 residues. Written as DNA, the CDR3 is TGTGCCAGCCGGGTGCGGGGAAGCTCCTACAATGAGCAGTTCTTC. Translated: CASRVRGSSYNEQFF.

CDR3 sequence: CASGYSNQPQHF. CDR3 DNA sequence: TGTGCCAGCGGATATAGCAATCAGCCCCAGCATTTT. V is TRBV28 and J is TRBJ1-5; D is undetermined. Germline values: CDR1 MDHEN, CDR2 SYDVKM. V dropped 8 bases and J dropped 0 bases, with 5 bases sitting between them. This CDR3 spans 12 amino acids.

This chain connects TRBV5-1 to TRBJ2-1; maybe TRBD2 (6 bases). V was trimmed by 2 bases and J by 3 bases, leaving 15 bases between them. The CDR3 is 16 residues long. Germline CDR1 is SGHRS and CDR2 is YFSETQ. CDR3 in DNA: TGCGCCAGCAGCTTTCCGGGACTCGAAAACTACAATGAGCAGTTCTTC. The encoded protein is CASSFPGLENYNEQFF.

The chain is built from TRBV27 and TRBJ1-2, with 9 bases aligning to TRBD1. This CDR3 comprises 13 residues. Per the germline V gene, CDR1 is MNHEY and CDR2 is SMNVEV (reference sequence). Trimming removed 4 bases from V and 3 bases from J; junction bases left unmatched: 0. DNA of the CDR3: TGTGCCAGCAGTTGGACAGGGGACTATGGCTACACCTTC. Amino acid sequence: CASSWTGDYGYTF.

Turning to this clone: Other DNA sequences within the sample encode an identical CDR3. The V gene is TRBV30, the J gene TRBJ2-7; no clear D gene. The CDR3 covers 11 residues. CDR1 GTSNPN and CDR2 SVGIG come from the germline V gene (reference sequence). The V and J ends lost 0 bases and 3 bases respectively, with 3 bases between them. The chain's CDR3 is CAWSVGYEQYF. The CDR3 DNA reads TGTGCCTGGAGTGTTGGCTACGAGCAGTACTTC.

This clone was counted a single time. The V call is TRBV27, the J call TRBJ2-1, with 11 bases fitting TRBD1. Germline values: CDR1 MNHEY, CDR2 SMNVEV (reference sequence). Trimming at V came to 3 bases and at J to 8 bases, leaving 6 bases not matched to a gene. This CDR3 is 15 amino acids long. In DNA, the CDR3 is TGTGCCAGCAGTTTTGGGGACAGGGGGGACTATGAGCAGTTCTTC. It is translated as CASSFGDRGDYEQFF.

Remarks on this clone: Other DNA sequences in the same sample also yield this CDR3. The chain has TRBV18 and TRBJ2-1, with D perhaps TRBD2 (5 bases). The V end lost 4 bases, the J end lost 0 bases, and 13 bases lay between the germline ends. CDR3 length equals 16 residues. Germline V gene sequence: CDR1 KGHSH, CDR2 LQKENI. The CDR3 protein is CASSLSSGSSYNEQFF. In DNA, the CDR3 is TGTGCCAGCTCACTATCTTCTGGGAGCTCCTACAATGAGCAGTTCTTC.

This CDR3 reads CASRGSGVYEQYF. DNA of the CDR3: TGTGCCAGCCGAGGGTCAGGGGTCTACGAGCAGTACTTC. The V and J genes are TRBV28 and TRBJ2-7; a possible D gene is TRBD1 (6 bases). Trimming cost V 8 bases and J 3 bases, with 14 bases left between them. Germline CDR1 is MDHEN and CDR2 is SYDVKM. The CDR3 contains 13 residues.

The chain recombines TRBV4-3 with TRBJ2-7; 13 positions agree with TRBD2. There are 18 residues in the CDR3. Germline CDR1 and CDR2: LGHNA and YSLEER. V shed 1 base, J shed 0 bases, and the junction held 6 bases outside the gene matches. This CDR3 is CASSQGTSGSQSSYEQYF. In nucleotides, the CDR3 is TGCGCCAGCAGCCAAGGGACTAGCGGGAGCCAGAGCTCCTACGAGCAGTACTTC.